These T cell receptor beta chains were read from a single sample in a study of blood T cell repertoires in COVID-19. Sequencing used immunoSEQ multiplex PCR; TCRdb keeps in-frame clones, though not all of them. This repertoire shows around 370,000 clones, 88% found once; its top ten account for 6% to 8%. The source material was peripheral blood. The receptor set was obtained from a woman in her sixties or seventies with COVID-19, enrolled during active disease. CDR3s include the opening cysteine and the closing phenylalanine or tryptophan. The D gene is left open where the match is weak. Size values are once, few and many counts, or a class for expanded clones, and some rows have none.

size,V,J,D,DNA,CDR3
NA,TRBV4-3,TRBJ1-1,NA,TGCGCCAGCAGCCAAGATCCAGGGGCCGACGGTGAAGCTTTCTTT,CASSQDPGADGEAFF
many,TRBV7-2,TRBJ1-2,TRBD1,TGTGCCAGCAGCCCCCCGGGACAGGGGTTTGGCTATGGCTACACCTTC,CASSPPGQGFGYGYTF
NA,TRBV6-5,TRBJ1-3,NA,TGTGCCAGCAGTTACTCAGCCAGGGACACCATATATTTT,CASSYSARDTIYF
few,TRBV21-1,TRBJ1-2,NA,TGTGCCAGCAGCAAATTCCTACAGGGGCCCCAGAGTGTCTATGGCTACACCTTC,CASSKFLQGPQSVYGYTF
NA,TRBV6-2/TRBV6-3,TRBJ1-2,NA,TGTGCCAGCAGTTACGGCCCGTGGGGCTACACCTTC,CASSYGPWGYTF
NA,TRBV27,TRBJ1-1,NA,TGTGCCAGCAGTCTCCTCCTACAGGGAGCTGAAGCTTTCTTT,CASSLLLQGAEAFF
NA,TRBV5-4,TRBJ1-2,TRBD1,TGTGCCAGCAGCATGCCCGGGACAGGGGGCGACAACTATGGCTACACCTTC,CASSMPGTGGDNYGYTF
NA,TRBV14,TRBJ2-5,NA,TGTGCCAGCAGCCGTTTAAAAGAGACCCAGTACTTC,CASSRLKETQYF
once,TRBV7-2,TRBJ1-2,TRBD1,TGTGCCAGCAGCCAACCCCTGACAGGGGGGGAAGGCTACACCTTC,CASSQPLTGGEGYTF
NA,TRBV5-1,TRBJ1-3,NA,TGCGCCAGCAGCCCGGTCCCCAGGGACTCTGGAAACACCATATATTTT,CASSPVPRDSGNTIYF
NA,TRBV12-3/TRBV12-4,TRBJ2-7,NA,TGTGCCAGCAGACTTACAGGACCCTACGAGCAGTACTTC,CASRLTGPYEQYF
once,TRBV3-1/TRBV3-2,TRBJ2-2,TRBD1,TGTGCCAGCAGCCCTTGGGACAGGAACACCGGGGAGCTGTTTTTT,CASSPWDRNTGELFF
NA,TRBV19,TRBJ1-1,TRBD1,TGTGCTACCAATATGAGATTAGGACAGGGAAGCACTGAAGCTTTCTTT,CATNMRLGQGSTEAFF
NA,TRBV11-2,TRBJ1-2,NA,TGTGCCAGCAGTTTAAGGGGCTCTGGCTACACCTTC,CASSLRGSGYTF
once,TRBV27,TRBJ1-2,NA,TGTGCCAGCAGTCCAAACGGTGGGGAGGGCTACACCTTC,CASSPNGGEGYTF
NA,TRBV30,TRBJ2-1,TRBD2,TGTGCCTGGAGTGGCCCCTGGGGGGGGGACAATGAGCAGTTCTTC,CAWSGPWGGDNEQFF
NA,TRBV2,TRBJ2-7,NA,TGTGCCAGCAGTGGCAAGAGCTCCTACGAGCAGTACTTC,CASSGKSSYEQYF
NA,TRBV14,TRBJ1-4,TRBD1,TGTGCCAGCAGACGAGGGGGCATGGGTGAAAAACTGTTTTTT,CASRRGGMGEKLFF
NA,TRBV30,TRBJ1-1,TRBD1,TGTGCCTGGAGCCCCCCACAGGGGCGGACTGAAGCTTTCTTT,CAWSPPQGRTEAFF
NA,TRBV28,TRBJ2-1,TRBD2,TGTGCCAGCAGTCGCGGGGGGGCCGACTACAATGAGCAGTTCTTC,CASSRGGADYNEQFF
NA,TRBV7-9,TRBJ1-1,TRBD1,TGTGCCAGCAGCTTGACAGGGGGACCTGAAGCTTTCTTT,CASSLTGGPEAFF
NA,TRBV5-8,TRBJ1-1,NA,TGTGCCAGCAGCTCCCGGGACAAGAACACTGAAGCTTTCTTT,CASSSRDKNTEAFF
NA,TRBV5-1,TRBJ1-6,NA,TGCGCCAGCAGCTTAGGGGGGGATAATTCACCCCTCCACTTT,CASSLGGDNSPLHF
NA,TRBV28,TRBJ2-7,TRBD1,TGTGCCAGCAGTTGGACAGGGCAGTACGAGCAGTACTTC,CASSWTGQYEQYF
NA,TRBV19,TRBJ2-3,TRBD1,TGTGCCAGTAAAATGACAGGGGGCAGAGATACGCAGTATTTT,CASKMTGGRDTQYF
NA,TRBV30,TRBJ2-7,TRBD1,TGTGCCTGGAGTGTAGCAGGGGGTAACGAGCAGTACTTC,CAWSVAGGNEQYF
NA,TRBV10-3,TRBJ2-3,TRBD2,TGTGCCATCCGGGGGACTCGCGGGGGGGCCGCAGATACGCAGTATTTT,CAIRGTRGGAADTQYF
NA,TRBV2,TRBJ2-6,TRBD1,TGTGCCAGCAGTGAAGGGCAGGGGGCTGGGGCCAACGTCCTGACTTTC,CASSEGQGAGANVLTF
NA,TRBV19,TRBJ2-2,NA,TGTGCCAGTAGTATGTCCCATAACACCGGGGAGCTGTTTTTT,CASSMSHNTGELFF
NA,TRBV5-3,TRBJ1-1,TRBD1,TGTGCCAGAAGCTTTTTACCGGGACAGGGAGGCACTGAAGCTTTCTTT,CARSFLPGQGGTEAFF
NA,TRBV5-1,TRBJ2-5,TRBD1,TGCGCCAGCAGCTTGCGCGACAGGGGGCAGATGGAGACCCAGTACTTC,CASSLRDRGQMETQYF
NA,TRBV7-9,TRBJ1-2,NA,TGTGCCAGCACCTCCGCTCTTAGACAGAGGCAAAGCTATGGCTACACCTTC,CASTSALRQRQSYGYTF
NA,TRBV28,TRBJ1-2,TRBD1,TGTGCCAGCAGTTTTGGGGGGGACAGGGGCTATGGCTACACCTTC,CASSFGGDRGYGYTF
NA,TRBV3-1/TRBV3-2,TRBJ2-2,NA,TGTGCCAGCAGCCAAGAGGGCCTCGTGGAGCTGTTTTTT,CASSQEGLVELFF
NA,TRBV29-1,TRBJ2-7,NA,TGCAGCGTTGTAGACGGACTAAGCTACGAGCAGTACTTC,CSVVDGLSYEQYF
once,TRBV28,TRBJ2-7,TRBD1,TGTGCCAGCAGTTCGGGACAGGCGAGCTCCTACGAGCAGTACTTC,CASSSGQASSYEQYF
once,TRBV2,TRBJ1-1,NA,TGTGCCAGCAGTGAAAACGGGCAGGGCGGTGAAGCTTTCTTT,CASSENGQGGEAFF
NA,TRBV7-2,TRBJ2-1,TRBD2,TGTGCCAGCAGCTTACGGCTAGCGGGGGCCGTAAGCTCCTACAATGAGCAGTTCTTC,CASSLRLAGAVSSYNEQFF
once,TRBV2,TRBJ2-7,TRBD2,TGTGCCAGCAAGCCCCAAGCGGGGGCATTATACGAGCAGTACTTC,CASKPQAGALYEQYF
NA,TRBV6-6,TRBJ1-1,NA,TGTGCCACCTCCTGGGCAGTCAACACTGAAGCTTTCTTT,CATSWAVNTEAFF
NA,TRBV5-1,TRBJ1-1,NA,TGCGCCAGCAGCTTGGGTCCGTTATTGAACACTGAAGCTTTCTTT,CASSLGPLLNTEAFF
NA,TRBV27,TRBJ1-2,NA,TGTGCCAGCAGTGGCCGGGATTGGATCTATGGCTACACCTTC,CASSGRDWIYGYTF
NA,TRBV6-2/TRBV6-3,TRBJ2-7,NA,TGTGCCAGCAGTTACTCCTACGAGCTCTACTTC,CASSYSYELYF
NA,TRBV15,TRBJ1-5,NA,TGTGCCACCAGCAGAGGTGACCTCCCCGGGTCCCAGCATTTT,CATSRGDLPGSQHF
NA,TRBV3-1/TRBV3-2,TRBJ2-3,TRBD2,TGTGCCAGCAGCCAAGCGGCCAGGACTAGCGGGGGAACAGATACGCAGTATTTT,CASSQAARTSGGTDTQYF
NA,TRBV28,TRBJ1-5,TRBD1,TGTGCCACCACAGGGGAACAGCCCCAGCATTTT,CATTGEQPQHF
NA,TRBV30,TRBJ1-5,TRBD1,TGTGCCTGGTCTCCCGGGACAGGGAGCAATCAGCCCCAGCATTTT,CAWSPGTGSNQPQHF
NA,TRBV7-3,TRBJ2-1,TRBD2,TGTGCCAGCAGCTTGACAGCGGGGGGTCGGAATGAGCAGTTCTTC,CASSLTAGGRNEQFF
NA,TRBV14,TRBJ1-6,NA,TGTGCCAGCAGCCATACAGTCTATAATTCACCCCTCCACTTT,CASSHTVYNSPLHF
NA,TRBV18,TRBJ1-3,NA,TGTGCCAGCTCACCGGGGAGGGCCTCTGGAAACACCATATATTTT,CASSPGRASGNTIYF